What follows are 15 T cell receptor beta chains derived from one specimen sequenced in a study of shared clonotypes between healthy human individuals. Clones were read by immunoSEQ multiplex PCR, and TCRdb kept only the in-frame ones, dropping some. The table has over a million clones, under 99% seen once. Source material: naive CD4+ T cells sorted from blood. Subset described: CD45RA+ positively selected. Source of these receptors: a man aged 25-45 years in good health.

Written as DNA, the CDR3 is TGTGCCAGCAGGTCCACAGGGGGCTCTACCTACGAGCAGTACTTC. Its protein product is CASRSTGGSTYEQYF. The rearrangement links TRBV7-9 to TRBJ2-7; TRBD1 aligns across 9 bases. This CDR3 contains 15 residues. CDR1 is SEHNR, CDR2 FQNEAQ, per germline (reference sequence). Trimming at V came to 6 bases and at J to 2 bases, leaving 8 bases not matched to a gene.

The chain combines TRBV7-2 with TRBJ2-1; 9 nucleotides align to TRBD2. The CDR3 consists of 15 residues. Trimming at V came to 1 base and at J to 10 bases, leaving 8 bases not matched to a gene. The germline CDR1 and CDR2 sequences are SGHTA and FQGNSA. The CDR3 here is CASSLVSSGKPEQFF. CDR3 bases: TGTGCCAGCAGCTTAGTGTCTAGCGGGAAACCCGAGCAGTTCTTC.

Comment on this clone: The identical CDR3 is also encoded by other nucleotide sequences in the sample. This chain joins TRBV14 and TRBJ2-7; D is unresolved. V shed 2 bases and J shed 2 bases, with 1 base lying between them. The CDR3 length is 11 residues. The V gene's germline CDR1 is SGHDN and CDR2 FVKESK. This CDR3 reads CASSQTYEQYF. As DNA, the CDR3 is TGTGCCAGCAGCCAAACCTACGAGCAGTACTTC.

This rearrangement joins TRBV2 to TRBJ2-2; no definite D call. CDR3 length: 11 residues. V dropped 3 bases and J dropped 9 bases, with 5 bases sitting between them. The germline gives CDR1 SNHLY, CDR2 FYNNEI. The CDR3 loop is CASSDWRELFF. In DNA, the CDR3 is TGTGCCAGCAGTGACTGGCGGGAGCTGTTTTTT. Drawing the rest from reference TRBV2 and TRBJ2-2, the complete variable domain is EPEVTQTPSHQVTQMGQEVILRCVPISNHLYFYWYRQILGQKVEFLVSFYNNEISEKSEIFDDQFSVERPDGSNFTLKIRSTKLEDSAMYFCASSDWRELFFGEGSRLTVL.

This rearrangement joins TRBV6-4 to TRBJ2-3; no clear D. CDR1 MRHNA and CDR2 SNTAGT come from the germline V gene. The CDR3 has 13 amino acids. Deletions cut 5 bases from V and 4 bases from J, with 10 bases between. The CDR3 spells CASSMGIPDTQYF. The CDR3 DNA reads TGTGCCAGCAGTATGGGAATTCCAGATACGCAGTATTTT.

The CDR3 DNA sequence: TGTGCCAGTACCCGGGGCAGAATCTACGAGCAGTACTTC. This encodes CASTRGRIYEQYF. The chain couples TRBV6-1 to TRBJ2-7, with D perhaps matching TRBD1 or TRBD2 (5 bases each). The CDR3 has 13 amino acids. Trimming took 9 bases from V and 3 from J, leaving 15 bases between them. CDR1 MNHNS and CDR2 SASEGT come from the germline V gene.

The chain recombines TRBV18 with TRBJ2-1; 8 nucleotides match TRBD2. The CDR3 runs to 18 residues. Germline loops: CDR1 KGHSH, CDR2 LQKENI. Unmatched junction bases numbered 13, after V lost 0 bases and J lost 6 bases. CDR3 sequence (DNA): TGTGCCAGCTCACCACCTTGGACTAGCCGGAGACTAGGCAATGAGCAGTTCTTC. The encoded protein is CASSPPWTSRRLGNEQFF.

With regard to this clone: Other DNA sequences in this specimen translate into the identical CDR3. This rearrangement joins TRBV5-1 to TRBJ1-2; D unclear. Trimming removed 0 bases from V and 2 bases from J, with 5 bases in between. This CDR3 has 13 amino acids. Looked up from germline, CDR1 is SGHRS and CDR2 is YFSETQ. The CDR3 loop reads CASSLDVNYGYTF. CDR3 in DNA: TGCGCCAGCAGCTTGGACGTGAACTATGGCTACACCTTC.

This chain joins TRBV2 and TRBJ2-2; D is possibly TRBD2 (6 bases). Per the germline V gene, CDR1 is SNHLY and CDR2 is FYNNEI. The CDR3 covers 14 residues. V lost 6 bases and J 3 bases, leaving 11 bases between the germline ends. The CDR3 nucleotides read TGTGCCAGCAGAAAAGGCGGGGACACCGGGGAGCTGTTTTTT. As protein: CASRKGGDTGELFF.

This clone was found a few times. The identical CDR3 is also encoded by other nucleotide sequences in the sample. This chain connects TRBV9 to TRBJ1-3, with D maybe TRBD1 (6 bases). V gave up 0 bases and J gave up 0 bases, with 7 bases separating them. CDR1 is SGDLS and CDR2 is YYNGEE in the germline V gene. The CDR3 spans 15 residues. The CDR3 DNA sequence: TGTGCCAGCAGCGTAGCCAGGGGCTCTGGAAACACCATATATTTT. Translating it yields CASSVARGSGNTIYF.

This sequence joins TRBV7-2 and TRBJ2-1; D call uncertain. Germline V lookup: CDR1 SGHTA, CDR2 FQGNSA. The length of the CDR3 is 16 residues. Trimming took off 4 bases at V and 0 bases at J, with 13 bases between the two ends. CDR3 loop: CASSYSGYYSYNEQFF. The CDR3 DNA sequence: TGTGCCAGCAGCTACTCCGGTTACTACTCCTACAATGAGCAGTTCTTC.

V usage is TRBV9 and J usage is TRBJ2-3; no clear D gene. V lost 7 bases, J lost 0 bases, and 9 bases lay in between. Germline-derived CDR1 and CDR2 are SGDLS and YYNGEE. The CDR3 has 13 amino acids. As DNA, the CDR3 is TGTGCCAGCGAACGGCTTAGCACAGATACGCAGTATTTT. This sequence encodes CASERLSTDTQYF.

Written as DNA, the CDR3 is TGTGCCAGCAGTTTCCGGACGACAAAAGGGGTTATAGGTTACGAGCAGTACTTC. Translated, it gives CASSFRTTKGVIGYEQYF. The chain joins TRBV28 to TRBJ2-7; D might be TRBD1 (5 bases). Germline values: CDR1 MDHEN, CDR2 SYDVKM. Deletions cut 3 bases from V and 4 bases from J, with 25 bases between. This CDR3 has 18 amino acids.

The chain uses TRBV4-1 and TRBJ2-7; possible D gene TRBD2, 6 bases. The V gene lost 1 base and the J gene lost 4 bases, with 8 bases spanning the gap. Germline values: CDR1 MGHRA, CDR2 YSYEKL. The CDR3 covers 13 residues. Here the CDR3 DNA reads TGCGCCAGCAGCCAAGGGGACTGGTACGAGCAGTACTTC. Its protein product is CASSQGDWYEQYF.

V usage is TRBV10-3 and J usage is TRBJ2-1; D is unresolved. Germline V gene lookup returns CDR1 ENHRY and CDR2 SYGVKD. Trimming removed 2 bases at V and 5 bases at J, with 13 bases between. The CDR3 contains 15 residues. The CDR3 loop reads CAISEIVVSHNEQFF. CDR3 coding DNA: TGTGCCATCAGTGAGATCGTAGTTTCTCACAATGAGCAGTTCTTC.